The 3 T cell receptor beta chains presented below share a single source sample, sequenced in a study of T cells during gluten challenge in celiac disease. Each cell's paired alpha and beta chains came from three nested multiplex PCRs covering all V genes. MiXCR, run by TCRdb on the single-cell sequencing reads, gives a single entry per CDR3 protein. Of roughly 280 distinct CDR3 sequences listed, about 32% are singletons. Sorted cells: tetramer+, CD3+, CD4+, CD45RA-, CD62L-, integrin beta7+. Sequencing used gluten-specific CD4+ T cells sorted from blood using tetramers, obtained at baseline or on day 6, 14 or 28 of gluten challenge (not recorded which). The receptors derive from a male donor with celiac disease.

The chain recombines TRBV4-2 with TRBJ2-1; D perhaps matches TRBD1 (6 bases). CDR1 is LGHNA, CDR2 YNFKEQ, per germline. The CDR3 is 16 residues long. V lost 4 bases and J 4 bases, leaving 17 bases between the germline ends. The CDR3 nucleotides are TGTGCCAGCAGCCTGACAGGCCTTGACGGGTACAATGAGCAGTTCTTC. Amino acids: CASSLTGLDGYNEQFF.

This clonotype was seen a handful of times. The chain couples TRBV5-6 to TRBJ1-1; 9 nucleotides agree with TRBD1. The CDR3 runs to 17 residues. V shed 0 bases and J 7 bases; nucleotides not matched to a gene: 13. The germline gives CDR1 SGHDT, CDR2 YYEEEE. The CDR3 region is CASSLAVRQGGLSEAFF. CDR3 coding DNA: TGTGCCAGCAGCTTGGCCGTTCGACAGGGGGGGTTGAGTGAAGCTTTCTTT.

By frequency in the sample, this clonotype is hyperexpanded. The V gene is TRBV29-1, the J gene TRBJ1-5; 9 bases match TRBD1. This CDR3 comprises 13 residues. From germline, CDR1 is SQVTM and CDR2 ANQGSEA. V was clipped by 7 bases and J by 3 bases; unmatched bases: 4. The CDR3 here is CSAGQGYNQPQHF. DNA for the CDR3: TGCAGCGCGGGACAGGGATACAATCAGCCCCAGCATTTT.